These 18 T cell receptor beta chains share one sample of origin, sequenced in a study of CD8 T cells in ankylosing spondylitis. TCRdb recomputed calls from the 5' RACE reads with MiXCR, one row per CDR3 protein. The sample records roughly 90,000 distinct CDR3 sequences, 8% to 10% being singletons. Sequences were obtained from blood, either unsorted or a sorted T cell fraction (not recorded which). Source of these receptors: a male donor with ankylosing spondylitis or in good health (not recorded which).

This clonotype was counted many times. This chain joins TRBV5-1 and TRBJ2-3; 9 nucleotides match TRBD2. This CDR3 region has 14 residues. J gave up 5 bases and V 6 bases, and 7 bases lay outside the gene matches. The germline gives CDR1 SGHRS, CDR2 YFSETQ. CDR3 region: CASKAGGFRDTQYF. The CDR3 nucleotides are TGCGCCAGCAAGGCGGGAGGGTTCCGAGATACGCAGTATTTT. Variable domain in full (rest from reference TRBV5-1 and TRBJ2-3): KAGVTQTPRYLIKTRGQQVTLSCSPISGHRSVSWYQQTPGQGLQFLFEYFSETQRNKGNFPGRFSGRQFSNSRSEMNVSTLELGDSALYLCASKAGGFRDTQYFGPGTRLTVL.

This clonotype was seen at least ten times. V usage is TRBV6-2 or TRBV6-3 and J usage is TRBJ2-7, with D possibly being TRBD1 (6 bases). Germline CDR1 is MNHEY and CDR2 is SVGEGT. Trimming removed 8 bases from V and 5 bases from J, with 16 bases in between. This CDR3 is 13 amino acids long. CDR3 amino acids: CASLTGGKNEQYF. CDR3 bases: TGTGCCAGCCTGACAGGTGGTAAGAACGAGCAGTACTTC.

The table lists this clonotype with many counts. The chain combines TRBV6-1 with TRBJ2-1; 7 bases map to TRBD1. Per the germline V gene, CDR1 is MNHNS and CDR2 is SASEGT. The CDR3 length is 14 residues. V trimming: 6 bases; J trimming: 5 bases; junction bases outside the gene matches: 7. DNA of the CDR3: TGTGCCAGCAGGGAGACAGGGAACGACAATGAGCAGTTCTTC. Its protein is CASRETGNDNEQFF.

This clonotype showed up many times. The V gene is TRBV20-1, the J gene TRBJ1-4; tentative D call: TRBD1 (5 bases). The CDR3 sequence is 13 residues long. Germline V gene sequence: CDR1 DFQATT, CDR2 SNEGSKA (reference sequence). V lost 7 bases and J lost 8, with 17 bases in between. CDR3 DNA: TGCAGTGTCCAGACAGTTATAGGGGAAAAACTGTTTTTT. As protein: CSVQTVIGEKLFF.

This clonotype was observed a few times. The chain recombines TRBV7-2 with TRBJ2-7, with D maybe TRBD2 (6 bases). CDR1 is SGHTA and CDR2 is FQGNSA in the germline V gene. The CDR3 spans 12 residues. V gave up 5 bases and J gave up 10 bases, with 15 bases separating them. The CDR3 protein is CASSISTGEQYF. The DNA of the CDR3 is TGTGCCAGCAGCATCTCCACGGGAGAACAGTACTTC.

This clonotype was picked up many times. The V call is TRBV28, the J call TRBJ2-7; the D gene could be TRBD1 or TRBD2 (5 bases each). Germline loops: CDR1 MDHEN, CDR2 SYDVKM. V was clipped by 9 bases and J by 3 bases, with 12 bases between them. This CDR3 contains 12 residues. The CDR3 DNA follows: TGTGCCAGTGTCGGGACCGGCTACGAGCAGTACTTC. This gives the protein CASVGTGYEQYF.

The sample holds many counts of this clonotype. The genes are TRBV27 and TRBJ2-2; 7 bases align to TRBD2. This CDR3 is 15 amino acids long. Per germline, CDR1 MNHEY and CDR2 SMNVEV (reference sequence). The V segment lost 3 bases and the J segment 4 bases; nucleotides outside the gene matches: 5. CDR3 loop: CASSFSGYGTGELFF. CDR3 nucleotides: TGTGCCAGCAGTTTTAGCGGGTATGGCACCGGGGAGCTGTTTTTT.

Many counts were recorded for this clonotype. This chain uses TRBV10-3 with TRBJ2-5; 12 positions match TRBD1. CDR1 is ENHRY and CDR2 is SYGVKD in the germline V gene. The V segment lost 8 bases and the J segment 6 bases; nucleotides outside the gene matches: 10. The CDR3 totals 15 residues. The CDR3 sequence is CAISAGTGGMQTQYF. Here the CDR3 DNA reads TGTGCCATCTCAGCTGGGACAGGGGGCATGCAGACCCAGTACTTC.

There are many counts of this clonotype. The CDR3 DNA reads as TGCAGTGCTAGAGATAGGAGGGAGCAGTACTTC. This gives the protein CSARDRREQYF. This chain joins TRBV20-1 and TRBJ2-7; D may be TRBD2 (5 bases). CDR1 and CDR2 from the germline V gene are DFQATT and SNEGSKA (reference sequence). The CDR3 totals 11 residues. Deletions cut 0 bases from V and 7 bases from J, with 7 bases between.

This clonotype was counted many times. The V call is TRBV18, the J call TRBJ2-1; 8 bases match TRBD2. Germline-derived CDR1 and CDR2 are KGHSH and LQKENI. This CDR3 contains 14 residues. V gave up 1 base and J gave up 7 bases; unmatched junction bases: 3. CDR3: CASSPQGLVNEQFF. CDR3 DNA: TGTGCCAGCTCACCACAGGGACTAGTGAATGAGCAGTTCTTC.

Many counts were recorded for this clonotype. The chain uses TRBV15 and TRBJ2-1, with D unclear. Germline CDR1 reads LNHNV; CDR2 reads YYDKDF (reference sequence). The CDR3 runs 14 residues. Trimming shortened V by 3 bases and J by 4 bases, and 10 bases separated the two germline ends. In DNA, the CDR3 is TGTGCCACCAGCAGGTTCAATAAATACAATGAGCAGTTCTTC. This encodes CATSRFNKYNEQFF. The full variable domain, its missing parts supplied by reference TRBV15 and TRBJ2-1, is DAMVIQNPRYQVTQFGKPVTLSCSQTLNHNVMYWYQQKSSQAPKLLFHYYDKDFNNEADTPDNFQSRRPNTSFCFLDIRSPGLGDTAMYLCATSRFNKYNEQFFGPGTRLTVL.

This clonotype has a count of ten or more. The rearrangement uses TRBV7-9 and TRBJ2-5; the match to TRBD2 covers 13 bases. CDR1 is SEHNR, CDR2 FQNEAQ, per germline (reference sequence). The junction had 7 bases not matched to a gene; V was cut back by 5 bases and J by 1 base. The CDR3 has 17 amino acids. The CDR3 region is CASSPSGLAGVQETQYF. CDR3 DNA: TGTGCCAGCAGCCCAAGCGGACTAGCGGGAGTCCAAGAGACCCAGTACTTC.

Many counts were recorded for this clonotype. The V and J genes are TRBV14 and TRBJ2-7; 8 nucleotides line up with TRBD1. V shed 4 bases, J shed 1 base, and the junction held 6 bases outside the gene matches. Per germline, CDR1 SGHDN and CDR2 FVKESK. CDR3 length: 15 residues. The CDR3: CASSLRQGISYEQYF. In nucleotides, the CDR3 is TGTGCCAGCAGCCTAAGACAGGGGATATCCTACGAGCAGTACTTC.

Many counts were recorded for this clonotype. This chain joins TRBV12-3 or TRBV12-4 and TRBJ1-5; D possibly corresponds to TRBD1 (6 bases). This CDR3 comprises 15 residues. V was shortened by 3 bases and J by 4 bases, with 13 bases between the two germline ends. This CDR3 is CASSFGGARNQPQHF. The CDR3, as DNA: TGTGCCAGCAGTTTCGGGGGGGCGCGGAATCAGCCCCAGCATTTT.

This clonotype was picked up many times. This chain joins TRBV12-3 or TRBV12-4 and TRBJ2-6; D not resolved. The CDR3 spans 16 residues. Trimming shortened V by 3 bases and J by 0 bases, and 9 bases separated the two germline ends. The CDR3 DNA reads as TGTGCCAGCAGTTTTGGCAGCCGCTCTGGGGCCAACGTCCTGACTTTC. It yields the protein CASSFGSRSGANVLTF.

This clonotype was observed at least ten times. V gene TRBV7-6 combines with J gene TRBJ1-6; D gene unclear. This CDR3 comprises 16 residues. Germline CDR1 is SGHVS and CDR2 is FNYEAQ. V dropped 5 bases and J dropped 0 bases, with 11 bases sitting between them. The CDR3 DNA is TGTGCCAGCAGCCTTACCGCAAGCTCCTATAATTCACCCCTCCACTTT. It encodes CASSLTASSYNSPLHF.

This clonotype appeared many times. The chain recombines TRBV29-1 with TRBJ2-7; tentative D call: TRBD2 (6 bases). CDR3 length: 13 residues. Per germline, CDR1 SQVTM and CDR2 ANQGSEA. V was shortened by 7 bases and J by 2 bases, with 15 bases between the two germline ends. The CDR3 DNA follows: TGCAGCGCCAATGGGGGGATTGCCTACGAGCAGTACTTC. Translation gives CSANGGIAYEQYF.

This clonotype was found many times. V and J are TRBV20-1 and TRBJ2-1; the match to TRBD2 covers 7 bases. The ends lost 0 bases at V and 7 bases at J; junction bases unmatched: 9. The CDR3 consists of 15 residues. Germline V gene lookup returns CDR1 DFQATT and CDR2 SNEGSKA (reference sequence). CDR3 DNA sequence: TGCAGTGCTAGAGAAGGACTAGGCTTTGGAAATGAGCAGTTCTTC. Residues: CSAREGLGFGNEQFF.